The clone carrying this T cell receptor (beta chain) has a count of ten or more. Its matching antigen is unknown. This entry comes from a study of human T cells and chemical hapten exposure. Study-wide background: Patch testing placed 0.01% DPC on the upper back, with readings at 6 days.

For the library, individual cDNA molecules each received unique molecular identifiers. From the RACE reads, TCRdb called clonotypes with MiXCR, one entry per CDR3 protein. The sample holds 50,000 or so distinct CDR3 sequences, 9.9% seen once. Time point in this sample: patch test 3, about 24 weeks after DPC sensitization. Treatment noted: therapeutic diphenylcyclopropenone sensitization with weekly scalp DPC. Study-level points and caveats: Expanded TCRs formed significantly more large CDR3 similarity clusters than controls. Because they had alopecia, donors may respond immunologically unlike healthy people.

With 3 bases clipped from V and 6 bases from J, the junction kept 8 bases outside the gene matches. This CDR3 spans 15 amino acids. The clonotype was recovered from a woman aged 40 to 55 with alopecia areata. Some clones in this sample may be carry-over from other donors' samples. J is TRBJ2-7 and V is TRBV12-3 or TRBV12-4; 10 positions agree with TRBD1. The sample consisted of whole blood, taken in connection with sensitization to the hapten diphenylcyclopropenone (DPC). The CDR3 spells CASSLWDRGRAEQYF. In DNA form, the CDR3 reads TGTGCCAGCAGTTTGTGGGACAGGGGAAGGGCCGAGCAGTACTTC.